This record covers a single T cell receptor (beta chain). The record originates from a study of T-cell reconstitution after alpha-beta-depleted transplantation in children. Germline-derived CDR1 and CDR2 are SSHAT and FNYEAQ (reference sequence). With 5 bases clipped from V and 4 bases from J, the junction kept 9 bases outside the gene matches. This CDR3 spans 16 amino acids. Preparation of the TCRbeta library was carried out with unique molecular identifiers. TCRdb reanalysed the PCR reads using MiXCR and keeps one entry per CDR3 protein. The sample has 250,000 to 350,000 distinct CDR3 sequences; 9.9% are singletons.

This sample comprised PBMCs from the stem cell graft donor, obtained from the stem cell graft. The J gene is TRBJ2-2, the V gene TRBV7-7, with 8 bases fitting TRBD1. The origin of this receptor is a human donor who donated a stem cell graft to a child with SCID. This chain's CDR3 is CASSLGQDPSTGELFF. CDR3 coding DNA: TGTGCCAGCAGCCTGGGACAGGACCCTAGCACCGGGGAGCTGTTTTTT.